The clone carrying this T cell receptor beta chain has at least ten counts. The sample is drawn from a study of CD8 T cells in ankylosing spondylitis. Germline V lookup: CDR1 SQVTM, CDR2 ANQGSEA. CDR3 length equals 13 residues. V shed 5 bases and J 8 bases; nucleotides not matched to a gene: 7. Using its own MiXCR run on the 5' RACE reads, TCRdb lists one record per CDR3 protein. This table holds some 140,000 distinct CDR3 sequences, about 6.7% found once. The chain joins TRBV29-1 to TRBJ1-4, with 8 bases aligning to TRBD1. Sequencing was performed on blood, either unsorted or a sorted T cell fraction (not recorded which). This clonotype was obtained from a female donor with ankylosing spondylitis or in good health (not recorded which). Written as DNA, the CDR3 is TGCAGCGTTAGGACAGGGAGTGGGGAAAAACTGTTTTTT. This codes for CSVRTGSGEKLFF.